Presented here are 16 T cell receptor beta chains from one specimen sequenced in a study of blood T cells in healthy people across ages (dated by TCRdb to 2013 to 2016). Libraries were made using 5' RACE. Sequencing was carried out with an Illumina HiSeq 2500. A second roughly 6 to 12 cycle PCR used a sample-barcoded 5' primer and a J-beta primer mix. The public reads were run again by TCRdb, first through fastp at Q25 and then through MiXCR, and only productive beta chains were kept. Identical CDR3 protein sequences are pooled into one entry, listed with their most common genes and DNA. Across this sample there are more than 1.4 million distinct CDR3 sequences, with roughly 40% seen only once. Under 8% of the sample is taken by the ten largest. The sequenced sample was blood. The source of these receptors is a woman under 30 in good health.

This clonotype was observed many times. The junction departs from the called germline gene at one end, perhaps through a read error. The rearrangement uses TRBV12-3 or TRBV12-4 and TRBJ1-2; perhaps TRBD1 as D (5 bases). The CDR3 runs to 14 residues. CDR3 sequence reads: CASSLAGQGYGYTF. CDR3 nucleotide sequence: TGTGCCAGCAGCTTAGCGGGGCAGGGCTATGGCTACACCTTC.

This clonotype was observed a handful of times. This chain connects TRBV29-1 to TRBJ2-7; 9 bases are shared with TRBD1. The CDR3 extends over 14 amino acids. V shed 7 bases, J shed 3 bases, and the junction held 10 bases outside the gene matches. Germline V CDR1 and CDR2: SQVTM, ANQGSEA. The CDR3 region has the DNA TGCAGCGGGGGAACCGGGACAGGGAACTACGAGCAGTACTTC. Protein: CSGGTGTGNYEQYF.

The gene calls are TRBV18 and TRBJ2-1; 11 nucleotides line up with TRBD2. Looked up from germline, CDR1 is KGHSH and CDR2 is LQKENI. The trim removed 3 bases at V and 12 bases at J, leaving 13 bases unmatched. This CDR3 has 16 amino acids. The CDR3 reads CASSPAGLAVPRGQFF. The CDR3 coding sequence is TGTGCCAGCTCACCCGCGGGACTAGCGGTCCCCAGGGGGCAGTTCTTC.

V is TRBV20-1 and J is TRBJ2-3, with D perhaps matching TRBD2 (6 bases). Trimming removed 4 bases from V and 0 bases from J, with 11 bases in between. CDR1 and CDR2 from the germline V gene are DFQATT and SNEGSKA (reference sequence). This CDR3 has 14 residues. CDR3 region: CSAIVGGSTDTQYF. DNA for the CDR3: TGCAGTGCTATTGTCGGGGGTAGCACAGATACGCAGTATTTT.

The chain employs TRBV2 and TRBJ2-4, with 8 nucleotides matching TRBD2. CDR3 length: 16 residues. V lost 6 bases and J lost 0; bases outside the gene matches: 7. Germline assignment: CDR1 SNHLY and CDR2 FYNNEI. The CDR3 region is CASRVGLALAKNIQYF. In DNA, the CDR3 is TGTGCCAGCAGAGTCGGACTAGCTCTAGCCAAAAACATTCAGTACTTC.

This clonotype showed up many times. The chain has TRBV5-1 and TRBJ2-1; TRBD2 matches at 9 bases. CDR1 is SGHRS, CDR2 YFSETQ, per germline. CDR3 size: 13 residues. The J segment lost 9 bases and the V segment lost 10 bases, leaving 11 bases of the junction unmatched. The CDR3 DNA sequence: TGCGCCTCGACTAGCGGTCAAAGGGGTGAGCAGTTCTTC. Encoded protein: CASTSGQRGEQFF.

This rearrangement joins TRBV5-1 to TRBJ1-4; 7 bases map to TRBD1. Germline trimming cut 1 base from V and 4 bases from J; bases unmatched to any gene: 4. Germline V gene data show CDR1 as SGHRS and CDR2 as YFSETQ. The CDR3 spans 15 residues. The CDR3 DNA reads as TGCGCCAGCAGCTTGTCCGGACAGGATAATGAAAAACTGTTTTTT. Its translation is CASSLSGQDNEKLFF. Filled out from reference TRBV5-1 and TRBJ1-4, the complete variable domain reads KAGVTQTPRYLIKTRGQQVTLSCSPISGHRSVSWYQQTPGQGLQFLFEYFSETQRNKGNFPGRFSGRQFSNSRSEMNVSTLELGDSALYLCASSLSGQDNEKLFFGSGTQLSVL.

This clonotype was counted once. V is TRBV12-3 or TRBV12-4 and J is TRBJ2-1, with 14 nucleotides matching TRBD2. The CDR3 is 16 amino acids. V dropped 5 bases and J dropped 8; count of bases not matched to a gene: 8. The CDR3 protein is CASSPTSGRATDEQFF. CDR3 sequence (DNA): TGTGCCAGCAGTCCGACTAGCGGGAGGGCCACGGATGAGCAGTTCTTC.

The chain couples TRBV5-1 to TRBJ2-5; D is uncertain. TRBJ2-7 explains the end of the DNA better; the J call may be wrong. This CDR3 has 14 residues. Germline V gene sequence: CDR1 SGHRS, CDR2 YFSETQ. The CDR3: CASSPATANYEQYF. The CDR3 bases are TGCGCCAGCAGCCCAGCGACGGCAAACTACGAGCAGTACTTC.

The V call is TRBV20-1, the J call TRBJ1-4; weak D call: TRBD1 (5 bases). V gave up 0 bases and J gave up 0 bases, with 14 bases separating them. The germline V gene encodes CDR1 DFQATT and CDR2 SNEGSKA (reference sequence). There are 17 residues in the CDR3. In DNA form, the CDR3 reads TGCAGTGCTAGAGATGACAGAAACGCTGCAACTAATGAAAAACTGTTTTTT. Its translation is CSARDDRNAATNEKLFF.

This clonotype occurred a few times. This chain joins TRBV20-1 and TRBJ1-1; D remains ambiguous. Looked up from germline, CDR1 is DFQATT and CDR2 is SNEGSKA (reference sequence). The V end lost 3 bases, the J end lost 4 bases, and 12 bases lay between the germline ends. This CDR3 comprises 13 residues. The CDR3 spells CSARGTRATEAFF. The CDR3 DNA follows: TGCAGTGCTAGGGGAACGAGGGCCACTGAAGCTTTCTTT.

This CDR3 reads CASSPPGLAGSDTQYF. CDR3 coding DNA: TGTGCCAGCTCACCACCGGGACTAGCGGGATCAGATACGCAGTATTTT. The genes are TRBV18 and TRBJ2-3; the match to TRBD2 covers 13 bases. The CDR3 runs to 16 residues. CDR1 is KGHSH and CDR2 is LQKENI in the germline V gene. V was clipped by 0 bases and J by 4 bases; unmatched bases: 1.

CDR3 residues: CASSQDGLNTGELFF. The CDR3 DNA follows: TGTGCCAGCAGCCAAGATGGACTCAACACCGGGGAGCTGTTTTTT. The chain couples TRBV14 to TRBJ2-2, with D perhaps matching TRBD2 (5 bases). The V end was cut by 0 bases, the J end by 2 bases, with 7 bases between. Germline loops: CDR1 SGHDN, CDR2 FVKESK. CDR3 length: 15 residues.

The rearrangement uses TRBV2 and TRBJ1-1, with TRBD1 as a possible D gene (6 bases). Trimming pared 6 bases from V and 11 bases from J, leaving 16 bases between. Germline V lookup: CDR1 SNHLY, CDR2 FYNNEI. The CDR3 loop spans 12 amino acids. CDR3 DNA sequence: TGTGCCAGCAGATCGGGGGCAGAAAGGGCTTTCTTT. This translates into CASRSGAERAFF. The full variable domain, rest sourced from reference TRBV2 and TRBJ1-1, is EPEVTQTPSHQVTQMGQEVILRCVPISNHLYFYWYRQILGQKVEFLVSFYNNEISEKSEIFDDQFSVERPDGSNFTLKIRSTKLEDSAMYFCASRSGAERAFFGQGTRLTVV.

The V call is TRBV5-1, the J call TRBJ2-5; 11 nucleotides match TRBD1. The CDR3 loop spans 15 amino acids. Losses at the gene ends were 4 bases for V and 4 bases for J; bases not matched to a gene: 6. Germline V gene sequence: CDR1 SGHRS, CDR2 YFSETQ. CDR3 residues: CASSHGDRGLETQYF. In DNA, the CDR3 is TGCGCCAGCAGCCACGGGGACAGGGGGTTAGAGACCCAGTACTTC.

The chain links TRBV7-2 to TRBJ2-4, with D unresolved. Germline CDR1 and CDR2: SGHTA and FQGNSA. Trimming shortened V by 1 base and J by 11 bases, and 18 bases separated the two germline ends. The CDR3 is 15 residues long. The CDR3 coding sequence is TGTGCCAGCAGCTTAGATCTAGGCTCCTCTAGGCTTCAGTACTTC. Its protein is CASSLDLGSSRLQYF.